The T cell receptor (beta chain) under discussion was sequenced for a study of CD8+CD57+ T cells in acquired aplastic anemia. Study-wide points: Nearly 30 was the count of CD8+ CDR3 sequences that patients shared with controls.

This clonotype was detected ten times or more. Its antigen is undetermined. V was trimmed by 0 bases and J by 4 bases, leaving 11 bases between them. The germline gives CDR1 SGDLS, CDR2 YYNGEE. The CDR3 contains 15 residues. By flow cytometry, patients selected for sequencing had shown an expansion of CD8+CD57+ cells. Sampling of blood occurred while the patients had still received no therapy. TCR beta VDJ and CDR3 were profiled, and genomic DNA was the template. TCRdb used MiXCR to reprocess the reads, holding one entry per CDR3 protein. The sample records 150,000 to 200,000 distinct CDR3 sequences, around 48% being singletons.

This clonotype originated in a human donor with aplastic anemia. V and J are TRBV9 and TRBJ2-1; possible D gene TRBD2, 5 bases. Sequences were obtained from sorted CD4+, CD8+, or CD8+CD57+ T cells (not recorded which) from PBMCs. For the CDR3, the DNA is TGTGCCAGCAGCGTAGGGGCTAGCTGGTACAATGAGCAGTTCTTC. This encodes CASSVGASWYNEQFF.